The clone carrying this T cell receptor (beta chain) was recorded many times. The antigen is undetermined. This CDR3 region has 16 residues. Germline-derived CDR1 and CDR2 are SNHLY and FYNNEI. V lost 4 bases and J 7 bases, leaving 20 bases between the germline ends. Amplified regions were TCR beta CDR3 sequences from RNA transcripts. TCR CDR3 underwent first-round RT-PCR with the HTBI primer set. Each CDR3 protein is one row after TCRdb ran MiXCR on the multiplex PCR reads. The profile shows hundreds of thousands of distinct CDR3 sequences, approximately 16% of them singletons. The record originates from a study of T cells in Graves' hyperthyroidism and ophthalmopathy. Across the study: The initial diagnosis was the point when peripheral blood was collected, ahead of any treatment. Whole-study findings and limits: A median about 6 months before onset, the model predicted ophthalmopathy.

The sequencing sample was made of blood. This TCR derives from a woman younger than 30 with Graves' ophthalmopathy. V usage is TRBV2 and J usage is TRBJ2-1; tentative D call: TRBD2 (7 bases). The CDR3 bases are TGTGCCAGCAGTGGGCCCCCGGGGGGCTTAGAGAATGAGCAGTTCTTC. Translated: CASSGPPGGLENEQFF.